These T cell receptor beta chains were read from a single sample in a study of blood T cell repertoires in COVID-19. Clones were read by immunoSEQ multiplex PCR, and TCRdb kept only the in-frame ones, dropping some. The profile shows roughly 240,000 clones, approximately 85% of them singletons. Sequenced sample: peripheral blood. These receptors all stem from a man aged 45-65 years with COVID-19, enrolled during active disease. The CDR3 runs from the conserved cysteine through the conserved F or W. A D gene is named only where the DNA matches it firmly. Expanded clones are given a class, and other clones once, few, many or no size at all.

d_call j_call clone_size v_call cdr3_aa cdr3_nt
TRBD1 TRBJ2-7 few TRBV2 CASSVGDRRGHEQYF TGTGCCAGCAGTGTAGGGGACAGGAGGGGGCACGAGCAGTACTTC
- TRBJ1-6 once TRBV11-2 CASSPQAAFGSYNSPLHF TGTGCCAGCAGCCCCCAAGCGGCCTTTGGCTCCTATAATTCACCCCTCCACTTT
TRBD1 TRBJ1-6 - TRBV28 CASSSPGTGVSPLHF TGTGCCAGCAGTTCTCCCGGGACAGGGGTTTCACCCCTCCACTTT
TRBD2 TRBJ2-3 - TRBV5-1 CASSLVAGGRTDTQYF TGCGCCAGCAGCTTGGTAGCGGGGGGGCGGACAGATACGCAGTATTTT
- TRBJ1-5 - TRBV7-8 CASSLHGGPSNQPQHF TGTGCCAGCAGCTTACACGGGGGGCCGAGCAATCAGCCCCAGCATTTT
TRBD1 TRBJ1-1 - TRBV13 CASSLGKGWTGVEAFF TGTGCCAGCAGCTTAGGTAAAGGATGGACAGGGGTTGAAGCTTTCTTT
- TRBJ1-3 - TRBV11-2 CASSLGDLLNTIYF TGTGCCAGCAGCCTAGGGGACTTGTTGAACACCATATATTTT
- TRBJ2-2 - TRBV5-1 CASSLDRELFF TGCGCCAGCAGCTTGGATAGAGAGCTGTTTTTT
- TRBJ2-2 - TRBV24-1 CATSYRANTGELFF TGTGCCACCAGTTACAGAGCGAACACCGGGGAGCTGTTTTTT
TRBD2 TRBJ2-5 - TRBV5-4 CASSGTSSSGGRETQYF TGTGCCAGCAGCGGGACATCCTCTAGCGGGGGGCGAGAGACCCAGTACTTC
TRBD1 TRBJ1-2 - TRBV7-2 CASSLLPAGQGLYGYTF TGTGCCAGCAGCTTGCTTCCGGCGGGACAGGGACTCTATGGCTACACCTTC
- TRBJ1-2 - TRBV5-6 CASSFSPPREDPGYTF TGTGCCAGCAGCTTTTCCCCCCCCAGGGAAGATCCGGGCTACACCTTC
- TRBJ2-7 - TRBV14 CASSQGYPRGEQYF TGTGCCAGCAGCCAAGGTTATCCGAGAGGCGAGCAGTACTTC
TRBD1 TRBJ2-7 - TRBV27 CASSSGQGRNEQYF TGTGCCAGCAGTTCCGGACAGGGGAGGAACGAGCAGTACTTC
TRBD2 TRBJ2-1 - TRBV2 CASMGLAGASYNEQFF TGTGCCAGCATGGGACTAGCGGGGGCCTCCTACAATGAGCAGTTCTTC
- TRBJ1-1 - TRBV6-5 CASTLREDTEAFF TGTGCCAGCACCCTCCGGGAGGACACTGAAGCTTTCTTT
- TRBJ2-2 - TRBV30 CAWSVQGGSYSTGELFF TGTGCCTGGAGTGTACAAGGAGGGAGCTATTCCACCGGGGAGCTGTTTTTT